Below, 5 T cell receptor beta chains from the same sample are listed, as sequenced in a study of metastatic and nonmetastatic thyroid tumors. Using MiXCR, TCRdb re-called clones from the PCR reads. The repertoire holds 30,000 to 40,000 clones, with 33% as singletons. Patients were all untreated before their thyroid surgery. The specimen was tumor tissue. All receptors come from a female donor with papillary thyroid cancer or a benign thyroid nodule (not recorded which). Some clones in this sample may be carry-over from other donors' samples.

The chain joins TRBV12-3 or TRBV12-4 to TRBJ1-1; D not certain. The CDR3 covers 13 residues. Trimming stripped 2 bases from V and 1 base from J, with 5 bases between. The CDR3 coding sequence is TGTGCCAGCAGTTTACAACCGAACACTGAAGCTTTCTTT. Its translation: CASSLQPNTEAFF.

The chain links TRBV6-1 to TRBJ2-1; 8 bases are a match to TRBD2. This CDR3 region has 15 residues. The trim removed 6 bases at V and 2 bases at J, leaving 6 bases unmatched. Germline values: CDR1 MNHNS, CDR2 SASEGT. The CDR3 region is CASSLTSGAYNEQFF. In nucleotides, the CDR3 is TGTGCCAGCAGCCTAACTAGCGGAGCCTACAATGAGCAGTTCTTC.

J is TRBJ2-2 and V is TRBV6-1; no definite D call. The CDR3 sequence is 14 residues long. Trimming pared 6 bases from V and 5 bases from J, leaving 13 bases between. Germline V gene lookup returns CDR1 MNHNS and CDR2 SASEGT. CDR3 loop: CASRPSGGTGELFF. The CDR3 DNA follows: TGTGCCAGCAGGCCCTCTGGTGGGACCGGGGAGCTGTTTTTT.

The chain couples TRBV11-2 to TRBJ2-7; D possibly corresponds to TRBD2 (5 bases). In germline, CDR1 is SGHAT, CDR2 FQNNGV. V dropped 7 bases and J dropped 1 base, with 14 bases sitting between them. CDR3 length: 14 residues. CDR3 nucleotides: TGTGCCAGCACCCACGGACTCAATTCCTACGAGCAGTACTTC. Translated: CASTHGLNSYEQYF.

The chain carries TRBV7-8 and TRBJ1-3; D gene ambiguous. The germline gives CDR1 SGHVS, CDR2 FQNEAQ. V shed 3 bases and J shed 6 bases, with 12 bases lying between them. The CDR3 sequence is 14 residues long. CDR3 loop: CASSFTDYKNTIYF. In DNA form, the CDR3 reads TGTGCCAGCAGCTTCACTGATTATAAAAACACCATATATTTT.